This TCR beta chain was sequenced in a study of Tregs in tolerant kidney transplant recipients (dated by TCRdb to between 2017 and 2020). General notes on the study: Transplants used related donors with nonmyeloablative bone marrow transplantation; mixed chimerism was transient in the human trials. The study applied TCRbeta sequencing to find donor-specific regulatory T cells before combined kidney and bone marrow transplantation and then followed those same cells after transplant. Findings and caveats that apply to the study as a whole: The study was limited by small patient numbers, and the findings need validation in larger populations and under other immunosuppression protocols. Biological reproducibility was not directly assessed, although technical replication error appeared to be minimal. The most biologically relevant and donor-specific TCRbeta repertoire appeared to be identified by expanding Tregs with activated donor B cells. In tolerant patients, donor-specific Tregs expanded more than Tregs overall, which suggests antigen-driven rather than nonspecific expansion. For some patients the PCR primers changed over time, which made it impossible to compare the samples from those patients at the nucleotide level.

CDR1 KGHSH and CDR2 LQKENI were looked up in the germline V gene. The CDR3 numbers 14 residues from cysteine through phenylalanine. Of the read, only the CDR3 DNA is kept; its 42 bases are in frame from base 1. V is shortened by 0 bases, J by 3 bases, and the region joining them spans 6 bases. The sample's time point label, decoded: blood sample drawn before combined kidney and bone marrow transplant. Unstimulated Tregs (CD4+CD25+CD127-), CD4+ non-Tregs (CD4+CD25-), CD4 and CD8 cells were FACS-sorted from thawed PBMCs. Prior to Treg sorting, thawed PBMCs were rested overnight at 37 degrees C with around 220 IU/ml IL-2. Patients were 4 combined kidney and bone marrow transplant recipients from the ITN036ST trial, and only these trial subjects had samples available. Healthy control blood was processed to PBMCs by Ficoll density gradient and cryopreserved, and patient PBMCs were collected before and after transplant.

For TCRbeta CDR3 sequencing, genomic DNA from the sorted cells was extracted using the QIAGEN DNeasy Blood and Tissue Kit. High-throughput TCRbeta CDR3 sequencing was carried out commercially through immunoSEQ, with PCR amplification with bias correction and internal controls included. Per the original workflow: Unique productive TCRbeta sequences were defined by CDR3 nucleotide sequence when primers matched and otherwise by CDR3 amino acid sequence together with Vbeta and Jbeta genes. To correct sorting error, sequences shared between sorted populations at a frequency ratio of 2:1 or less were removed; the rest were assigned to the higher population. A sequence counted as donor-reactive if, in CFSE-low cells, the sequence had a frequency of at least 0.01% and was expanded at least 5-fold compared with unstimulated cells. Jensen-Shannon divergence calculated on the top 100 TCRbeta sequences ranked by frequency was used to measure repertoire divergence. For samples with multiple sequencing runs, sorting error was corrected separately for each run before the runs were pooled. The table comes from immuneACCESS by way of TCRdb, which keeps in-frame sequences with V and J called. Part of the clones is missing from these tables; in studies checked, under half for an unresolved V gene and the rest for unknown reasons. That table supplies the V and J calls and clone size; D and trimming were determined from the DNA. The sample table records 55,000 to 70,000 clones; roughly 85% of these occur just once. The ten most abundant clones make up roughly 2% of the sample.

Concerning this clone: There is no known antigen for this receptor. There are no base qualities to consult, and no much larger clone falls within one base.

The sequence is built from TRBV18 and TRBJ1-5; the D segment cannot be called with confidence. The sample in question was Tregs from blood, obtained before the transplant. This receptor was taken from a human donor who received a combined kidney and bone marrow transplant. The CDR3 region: CASSPPGSNQPQHF. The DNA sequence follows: TGTGCCAGCTCACCACCGGGGTCCAATCAGCCCCAGCATTTT.